This record covers a single T cell receptor beta chain. Its antigen is unidentified. The sample is drawn from a study of blood T cells in healthy people across ages. For the study at large: Template-switching capture recovered about one barcoded beta molecule per two T cells.

A second about 7 to 11 cycle PCR used barcoded and J-beta primers. Each CDR3 protein is one row after TCRdb ran MiXCR on the 5' RACE reads. The sample contains 600,000 to 650,000 distinct CDR3 sequences, approximately 59% of which appear only once. This CDR3 has 15 residues. CDR1 and CDR2 (germline): SNHLY, FYNNEI. Trimming took 4 bases from V and 7 from J, leaving 14 bases between them. Study conclusions and caveats: Among T cells, TCR beta diversity per million cells dropped roughly linearly as age rose.

The sample taken for sequencing was blood. The TCR was taken from a man aged 55 to 70 in good health. This sequence joins TRBV2 and TRBJ1-6, with D possibly being TRBD1 (5 bases). The CDR3 here is CASSGQLRGNSPLHF. In nucleotides, the CDR3 is TGTGCCAGCAGTGGACAGCTCCGAGGGAATTCACCCCTCCACTTT.